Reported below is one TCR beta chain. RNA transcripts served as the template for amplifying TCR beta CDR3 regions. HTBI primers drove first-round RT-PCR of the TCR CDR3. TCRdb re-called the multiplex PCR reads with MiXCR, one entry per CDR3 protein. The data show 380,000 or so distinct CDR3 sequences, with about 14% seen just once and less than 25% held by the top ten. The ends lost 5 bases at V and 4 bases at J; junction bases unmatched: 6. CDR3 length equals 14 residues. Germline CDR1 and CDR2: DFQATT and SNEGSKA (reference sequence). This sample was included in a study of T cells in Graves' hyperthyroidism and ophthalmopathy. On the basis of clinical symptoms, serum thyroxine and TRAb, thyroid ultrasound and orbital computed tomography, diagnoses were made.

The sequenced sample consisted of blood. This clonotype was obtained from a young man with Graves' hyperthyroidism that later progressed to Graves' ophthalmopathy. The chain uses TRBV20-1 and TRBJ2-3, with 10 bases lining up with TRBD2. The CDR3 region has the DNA TGCAGTGCTGGACTAGCGGTTGGAGCAGATACGCAGTATTTT. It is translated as CSAGLAVGADTQYF.